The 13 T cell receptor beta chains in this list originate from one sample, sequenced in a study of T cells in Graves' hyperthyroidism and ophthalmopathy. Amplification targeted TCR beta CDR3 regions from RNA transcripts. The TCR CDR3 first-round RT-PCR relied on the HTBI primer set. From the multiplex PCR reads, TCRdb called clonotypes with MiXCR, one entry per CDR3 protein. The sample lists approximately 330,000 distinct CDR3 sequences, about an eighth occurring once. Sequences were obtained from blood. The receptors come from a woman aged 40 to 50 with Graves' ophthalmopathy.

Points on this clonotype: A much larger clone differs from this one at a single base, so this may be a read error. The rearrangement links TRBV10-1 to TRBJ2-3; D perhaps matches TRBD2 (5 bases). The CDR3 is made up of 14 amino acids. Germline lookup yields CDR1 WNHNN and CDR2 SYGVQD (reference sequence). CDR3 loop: CASSVRADTDMQYF. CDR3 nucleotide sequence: TGCGCCAGCAGTGTGCGGGCAGACACAGATATGCAGTATTTT.

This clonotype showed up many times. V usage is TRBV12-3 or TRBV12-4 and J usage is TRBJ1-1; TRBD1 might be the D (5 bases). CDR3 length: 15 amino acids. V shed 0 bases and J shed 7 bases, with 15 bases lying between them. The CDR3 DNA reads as TGTGCCAGCAGTTTAGCCACCCCAGGGCGGAATGAAGCTTTCTTT. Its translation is CASSLATPGRNEAFF.

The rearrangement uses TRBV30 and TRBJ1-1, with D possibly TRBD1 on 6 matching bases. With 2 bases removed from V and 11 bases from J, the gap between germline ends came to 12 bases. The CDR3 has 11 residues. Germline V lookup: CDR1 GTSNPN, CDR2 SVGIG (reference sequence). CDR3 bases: TGTGCCTGGAGTCAGGGGTCTCGTGCTTTCTTT. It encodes CAWSQGSRAFF.

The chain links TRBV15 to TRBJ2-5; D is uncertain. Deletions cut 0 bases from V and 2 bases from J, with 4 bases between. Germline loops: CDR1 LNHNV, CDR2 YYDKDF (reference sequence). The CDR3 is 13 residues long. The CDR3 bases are TGTGCCACCAGCAGAGATCGACAAGAGACCCAGTACTTC. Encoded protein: CATSRDRQETQYF.

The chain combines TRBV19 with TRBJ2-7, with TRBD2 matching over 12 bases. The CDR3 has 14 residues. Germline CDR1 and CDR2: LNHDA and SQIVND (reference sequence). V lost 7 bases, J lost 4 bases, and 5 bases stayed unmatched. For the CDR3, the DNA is TGTGCCAGTAATATTGGGACTAGCGGGTACGAGCAGTACTTC. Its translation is CASNIGTSGYEQYF. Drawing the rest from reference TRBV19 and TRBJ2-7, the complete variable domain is DGGITQSPKYLFRKEGQNVTLSCEQNLNHDAMYWYRQDPGQGLRLIYYSQIVNDFQKGDIAEGYSVSREKKESFPLTVTSAQKNPTAFYLCASNIGTSGYEQYFGPGTRLTVT.

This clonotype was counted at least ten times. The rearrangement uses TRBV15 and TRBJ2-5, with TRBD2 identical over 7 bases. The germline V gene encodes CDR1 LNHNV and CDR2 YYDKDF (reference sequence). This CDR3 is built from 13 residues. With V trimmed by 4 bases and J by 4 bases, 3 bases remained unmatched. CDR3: CATSNIAGETQYF. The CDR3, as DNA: TGTGCCACCAGCAATATAGCGGGAGAGACCCAGTACTTC. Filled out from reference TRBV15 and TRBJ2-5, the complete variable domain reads DAMVIQNPRYQVTQFGKPVTLSCSQTLNHNVMYWYQQKSSQAPKLLFHYYDKDFNNEADTPDNFQSRRPNTSFCFLDIRSPGLGDTAMYLCATSNIAGETQYFGPGTRLLVL.

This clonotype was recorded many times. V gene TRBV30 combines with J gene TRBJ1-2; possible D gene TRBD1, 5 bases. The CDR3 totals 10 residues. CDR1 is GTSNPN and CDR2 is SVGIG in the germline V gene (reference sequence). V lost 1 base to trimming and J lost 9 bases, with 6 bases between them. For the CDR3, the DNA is TGTGCCTGGAGTGAGGGGCGCTACACCTTC. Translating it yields CAWSEGRYTF.

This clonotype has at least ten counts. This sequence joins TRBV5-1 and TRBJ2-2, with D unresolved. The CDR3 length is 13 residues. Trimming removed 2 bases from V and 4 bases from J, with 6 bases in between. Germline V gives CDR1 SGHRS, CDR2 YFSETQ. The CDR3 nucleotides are TGCGCCAGCAGCTTTACAGTCACCGGGGAGCTGTTTTTT. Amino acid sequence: CASSFTVTGELFF.

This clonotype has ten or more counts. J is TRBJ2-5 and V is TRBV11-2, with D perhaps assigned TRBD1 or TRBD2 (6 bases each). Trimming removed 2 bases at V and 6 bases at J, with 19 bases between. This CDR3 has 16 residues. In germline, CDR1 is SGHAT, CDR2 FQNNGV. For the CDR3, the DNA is TGTGCCAGCAGCTTATACAGGGCGGGAAAGATGAAGACCCAGTACTTC. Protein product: CASSLYRAGKMKTQYF.

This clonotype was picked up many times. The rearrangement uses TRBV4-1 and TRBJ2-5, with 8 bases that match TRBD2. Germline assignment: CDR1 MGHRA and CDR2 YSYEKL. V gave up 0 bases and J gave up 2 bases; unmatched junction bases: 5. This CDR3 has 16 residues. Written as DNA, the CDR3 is TGCGCCAGCAGCCAAGACCTGACTAGCGATCAAGAGACCCAGTACTTC. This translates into CASSQDLTSDQETQYF.

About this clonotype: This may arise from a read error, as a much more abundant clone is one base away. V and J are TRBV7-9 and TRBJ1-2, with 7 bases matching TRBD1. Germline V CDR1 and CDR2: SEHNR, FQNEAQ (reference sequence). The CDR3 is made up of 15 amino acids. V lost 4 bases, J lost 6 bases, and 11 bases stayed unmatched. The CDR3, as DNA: TGTGCCAGCAGCTCAGGGGCAGGGGGATATAATGGCTACACCTTC. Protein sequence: CASSSGAGGYNGYTF.

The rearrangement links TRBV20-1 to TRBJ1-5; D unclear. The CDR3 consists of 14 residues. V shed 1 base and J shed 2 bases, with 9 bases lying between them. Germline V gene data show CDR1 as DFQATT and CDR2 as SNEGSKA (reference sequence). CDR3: CSARVPSGNQPQHF. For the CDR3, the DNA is TGCAGTGCTAGAGTTCCAAGCGGCAATCAGCCCCAGCATTTT.

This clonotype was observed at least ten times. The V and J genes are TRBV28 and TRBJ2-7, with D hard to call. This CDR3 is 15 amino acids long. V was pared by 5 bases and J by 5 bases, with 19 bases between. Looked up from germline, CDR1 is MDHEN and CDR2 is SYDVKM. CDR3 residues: CASSGNGSPSDEQYF. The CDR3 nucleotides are TGTGCCAGCAGTGGAAACGGGTCCCCCAGCGACGAGCAGTACTTC.